One TCR beta chain is described in this entry. This clone turned up a few times. Its target antigen remains unknown. Base qualities are not recorded, but no much larger clone differs from it by a single base. This entry is derived from a study of blood T cell repertoires in COVID-19 (TCRdb year 2020). For the wider study: Samples covering the acute and convalescent phases of COVID-19 were provided by collaborators in the United States, Italy and Spain. The material from the prospective study consisted of cDNA or gDNA derived from T cells, B-cell-depleted T cells, or PBMCs. Samples came from the ongoing ImmuneRACE study (first 160 participants) plus 1,254 subjects from 6 global collaborators. Sample metadata almost always included a de-identified subject ID, COVID-19 status, age in years and sex. Where available, HLA class I and class II types were taken from metadata supplied by the sample provider and were not determined by assay-based typing. Deeply sampled blood TCRbeta repertoires from subjects exposed to, actively infected with, or recovered from COVID-19 were included in the dataset. The repertoires were made available in a free public database intended to serve as a resource for research on the immune response to SARS-CoV-2.

Including the terminal cysteine and phenylalanine, the CDR3 comprises 13 residues. The only DNA kept is the CDR3, 39 bases in frame from the first base. Per the germline V gene, SQVTM is the CDR1 and ANQGSEA is the CDR2. For this chain, trimming is 6 bases at the V end and 2 bases at the J end, and the number of junction bases without a gene match is 6. Participants in the prospective study were aged about 18 to 89 years, lived in about two dozen United States geographic areas, and enrolled through a virtual design. In the prospective study, participants were assigned to cohorts based on the clinical history participants reported in a screening survey and a study questionnaire. Mobile phlebotomists in the prospective study collected whole blood, serum and a nasopharyngeal or oropharyngeal swab from every participant. Additional blood draws and questionnaires over a 2-month period could optionally be provided by prospective study participants. Before DNA extraction, blood samples from the prospective study were shipped at room temperature or frozen.

TCRbeta CDR3 regions were amplified from genomic DNA using the immunoSEQ Assay, a bias-controlled multiplex PCR. The original methods were these. The number of nucleated cells in each sample was estimated by amplification of reference gene primers within the assay. To quantify the absolute abundance of each unique TCRbeta CDR3 rearrangement, sequence reads were collapsed and filtered. For each sample, productive Simpson clonality was calculated as the square root of Simpson's diversity index across productive rearrangements. TCRdb limited this immuneACCESS table to in-frame rearrangements with V and J called. A share of clones is missing; checked studies link under half to unresolved V genes, and the rest is unexplained. For V, J and clone size, that table is used; D and trimming come from the DNA. This sample gives roughly 300,000 clones in total; 70% to 90% of them show up just once. Around 4% of the sample comes from the top ten.

Paper-wide results and their limitations: The quantity of clinical and demographic metadata differed by source and by participant and was supplied without curation.

The receptor comes from a middle-aged woman with acute COVID-19. This chain joins TRBV29-1 to TRBJ2-7, with 8 bases matching TRBD1. The specimen sequenced was PBMCs or T cells enriched from blood (not recorded which). CDR3 reads: CSVRGQVAYEQYF. The bases read TGCAGCGTCCGGGGACAGGTGGCCTACGAGCAGTACTTC.